This T cell receptor beta chain was sequenced for a study of T cell changes during pregnancy in multiple sclerosis. Looked up from germline, CDR1 is MNHEY and CDR2 is SMNVEV (reference sequence). This CDR3 is 15 amino acids long. The V and J ends lost 6 bases and 1 base, in that order; junction bases with no gene match: 5. The protocol was immunoSEQ multiplex PCR, while the TCRdb copy is restricted to in-frame clones and leaves out a portion. The sample has about 46,000 clones, more than 85% seen once. The sample was CD8+ T cells from peripheral blood mononuclear cells, taken after pregnancy. The chain combines TRBV27 with TRBJ2-3, with 9 bases aligning to TRBD2. The source is a female donor with multiple sclerosis, enrolled in a pregnancy study. The CDR3 here is CASSPQRGGTDTQYF. The CDR3, as DNA: TGTGCCAGCAGCCCCCAGCGGGGGGGCACAGATACGCAGTATTTT.